One sample yielded the 27 T cell receptor beta chains listed below, sequenced in a study of radiation and T cells in renal cell carcinoma. Treatment described: 15 Gy SBRT to primary tumor, nephrectomy 4 weeks later. The assay was immunoSEQ multiplex PCR, and TCRdb's table has in-frame clones only and misses some. The sample lists 15,000 to 20,000 clones, around 55% occurring once. Source: tumor tissue, taken from a patient whose treatment included radiotherapy and nephrectomy. The receptor set was obtained from a man aged 45-65 years with renal cell carcinoma.

The chain joins TRBV2 to TRBJ1-3; D is unresolved. Germline loops: CDR1 SNHLY, CDR2 FYNNEI. This CDR3 has 14 amino acids. The V end was cut by 3 bases, the J end by 2 bases, with 8 bases between. CDR3 DNA: TGTGCCAGCAGTGAGGGATGGACTGGAAACACCATATATTTT. This sequence encodes CASSEGWTGNTIYF.

The V call is TRBV7-3, the J call TRBJ2-1, with 7 positions matching TRBD1. CDR1 is SGHTA and CDR2 is FQGTGA in the germline V gene. CDR3 length equals 15 residues. The V and J ends lost 4 bases and 3 bases, in that order; junction bases with no gene match: 6. The CDR3 coding sequence is TGTGCCAGCAGCTCACAGGGGAATTTCTACAATGAGCAGTTCTTC. It yields the protein CASSSQGNFYNEQFF.

The chain carries TRBV18 and TRBJ2-1, with D perhaps TRBD1 (6 bases). The CDR3 runs to 14 residues. V was cut by 4 bases and J by 6 bases, with 13 bases left in between. Germline V gene lookup returns CDR1 KGHSH and CDR2 LQKENI. This CDR3 reads CASSLQGLGNEQFF. CDR3 sequence (DNA): TGTGCCAGCTCACTACAGGGATTGGGCAATGAGCAGTTCTTC.

The chain employs TRBV6-5 and TRBJ1-1; D not certain. The CDR3 is 13 residues long. Trimming took off 8 bases at V and 1 base at J, with 11 bases between the two ends. Germline loops: CDR1 MNHEY, CDR2 SVGAGI. CDR3 protein: CASHVRKNTEAFF. The CDR3 region has the DNA TGTGCCAGCCATGTCAGGAAGAACACTGAAGCTTTCTTT.

The CDR3 spells CASSAQGSYYGYTF. CDR3 DNA: TGTGCCAGCAGCGCGCAGGGGTCGTACTATGGCTACACCTTC. The V call is TRBV9, the J call TRBJ1-2, with a weak D call TRBD1 (6 bases). Germline V CDR1 and CDR2: SGDLS, YYNGEE. Trimming took off 3 bases at V and 3 bases at J, with 12 bases between the two ends. CDR3 length equals 14 residues.

CDR3: CASSVMDGGGVYTF. CDR3 bases: TGTGCCAGCAGCGTAATGGACGGAGGGGGTGTCTACACCTTC. This sequence joins TRBV9 and TRBJ1-2; tentatively, D is TRBD1 (6 bases). V lost 1 base and J lost 10, with 17 bases in between. Germline-derived CDR1 and CDR2 are SGDLS and YYNGEE. This CDR3 comprises 14 residues.

The V gene is TRBV7-6, the J gene TRBJ1-1; D gene uncertain. The germline CDR1 and CDR2 sequences are SGHVS and FNYEAQ. The CDR3 is made up of 14 amino acids. The germline V and J ends were trimmed by 5 bases and 0 bases, with 10 bases remaining between them. The CDR3 loop reads CASSQIQLNTEAFF. In nucleotides, the CDR3 is TGTGCCAGCAGCCAAATACAGTTGAACACTGAAGCTTTCTTT.

This clone was seen just once. The V and J genes are TRBV5-1 and TRBJ1-1; a weak D match, TRBD1 (5 bases). This CDR3 is 15 amino acids long. V dropped 0 bases and J dropped 7 bases, with 16 bases sitting between them. Germline CDR1 reads SGHRS; CDR2 reads YFSETQ. The CDR3 protein is CASSLEGTGLVEAFF. For the CDR3, the DNA is TGCGCCAGCAGCTTGGAAGGGACGGGCCTAGTTGAAGCTTTCTTT.

The gene calls are TRBV30 and TRBJ1-3, with 8 bases lining up with TRBD1. Trimming removed 1 base from V and 10 bases from J; junction bases left unmatched: 6. CDR1 and CDR2 (germline): GTSNPN, SVGIG (reference sequence). This CDR3 is 13 amino acids long. CDR3 bases: TGTGCCTGGAGTGCGACAGGGGAAAGGACCATATATTTT. Translating it yields CAWSATGERTIYF.

This chain links TRBV12-5 with TRBJ1-3; D unresolved. This CDR3 comprises 12 residues. Trimming removed 7 bases from V and 4 bases from J, with 8 bases in between. Germline V gives CDR1 LGHNT, CDR2 FRNRAP. The CDR3 region is CASAPVGNTIYF. The CDR3, as DNA: TGTGCTAGTGCCCCGGTAGGAAACACCATATATTTT.

The table lists this clone with a few counts. CDR3 in DNA: TGTGCCAGTAGTCTTTCCCCCCAGGGGGCCTCCTACGAGCAGTACTTC. This codes for CASSLSPQGASYEQYF. The J gene is TRBJ2-7, the V gene TRBV19; TRBD1 aligns across 8 bases. The CDR3 totals 16 residues. V lost 5 bases to trimming and J lost 0 bases; unmatched junction nucleotides: 9. Germline V gives CDR1 LNHDA, CDR2 SQIVND (reference sequence).

The chain recombines TRBV5-4 with TRBJ2-7; 13 bases match TRBD2. CDR1 and CDR2 (germline): SGHNT, YYREEE (reference sequence). The CDR3 is 15 residues long. Trimming took 3 bases from V and 9 from J; bases not matched to a gene: 9. The CDR3 reads CASSSGLAGPERQYF. In nucleotides, the CDR3 is TGTGCCAGCAGCTCGGGACTAGCGGGACCTGAACGGCAGTACTTC.

The V call is TRBV12-5, the J call TRBJ1-1; D gene unclear. Trimming shortened V by 6 bases and J by 12 bases, and 14 bases separated the two germline ends. The CDR3 extends over 11 amino acids. Germline loops: CDR1 LGHNT, CDR2 FRNRAP. The CDR3, as DNA: TGTGCTAGTGGGGAGACCGCATGGTCTTTCTTT. Translation gives CASGETAWSFF.

This clone appeared a few times. The chain combines TRBV7-3 with TRBJ2-3; no reliable D call. The CDR3 runs to 14 residues. Trimming took 5 bases from V and 0 from J, leaving 9 bases between them. CDR1 and CDR2 (germline): SGHTA, FQGTGA. CDR3 nucleotide sequence: TGTGCCAGCAGCCCCGGACGAAGCACAGATACGCAGTATTTT. Protein product: CASSPGRSTDTQYF.

In this sample, this clone turned up a few times. The CDR3, as DNA: TGTGCCAGCAGACTACAGGGCTCTGATACGCAGTATTTT. Protein product: CASRLQGSDTQYF. This chain links TRBV28 with TRBJ2-3, with D possibly TRBD1 on 6 matching bases. The CDR3 extends over 13 amino acids. Germline assignment: CDR1 MDHEN and CDR2 SYDVKM. The V gene lost 6 bases and the J gene lost 6 bases, with 13 bases spanning the gap.

A word on this clone: Other nucleotide sequences in the sample specify the same CDR3. The genes are TRBV2 and TRBJ2-1, with TRBD2 matching 8 bases. Germline CDR1 and CDR2: SNHLY and FYNNEI. This CDR3 has 15 residues. V was pared by 4 bases and J by 3 bases, with 5 bases of the junction left unmatched. DNA of the CDR3: TGTGCCAGCAGTGGGGGGACTAGTAGCTACAATGAGCAGTTCTTC. Protein sequence: CASSGGTSSYNEQFF. Using reference TRBV2 and TRBJ2-1 for the parts outside the CDR3, the full variable domain is EPEVTQTPSHQVTQMGQEVILRCVPISNHLYFYWYRQILGQKVEFLVSFYNNEISEKSEIFDDQFSVERPDGSNFTLKIRSTKLEDSAMYFCASSGGTSSYNEQFFGPGTRLTVL.

The rearrangement uses TRBV5-5 and TRBJ2-7; 7 bases agree with TRBD1. V shed 2 bases and J 2 bases; nucleotides not matched to a gene: 4. The CDR3 has 14 residues. The germline CDR1 and CDR2 sequences are SGHKS and YYEKEE (reference sequence). CDR3: CASSLRQGTYEQYF. In DNA form, the CDR3 reads TGTGCCAGCAGCTTAAGACAGGGCACCTACGAGCAGTACTTC.

The CDR3 DNA sequence: TGTGCCAGCAGTCTAGATGACAGGGGGTACAATGAGCAGTTCTTC. Translation: CASSLDDRGYNEQFF. V usage is TRBV6-5 and J usage is TRBJ2-1, with 9 positions matching TRBD1. This CDR3 is built from 15 residues. Germline V gene data show CDR1 as MNHEY and CDR2 as SVGAGI. The ends lost 5 bases at V and 4 bases at J; junction bases unmatched: 6.

The J gene is TRBJ1-5, the V gene TRBV15; D is perhaps TRBD1 (5 bases). The germline CDR1 and CDR2 sequences are LNHNV and YYDKDF (reference sequence). There are 14 residues in the CDR3. V was shortened by 3 bases and J by 7 bases, with 13 bases between the two germline ends. CDR3 in amino acids: CATSRGGLPQPQHF. Here the CDR3 DNA reads TGTGCCACCAGCAGGGGGGGTCTTCCCCAGCCCCAGCATTTT.

This clone was seen a handful of times. The chain carries TRBV10-3 and TRBJ1-3; no clear D. This CDR3 region has 13 residues. V lost 6 bases and J 0 bases, leaving 6 bases between the germline ends. Germline CDR1 and CDR2: ENHRY and SYGVKD. The CDR3 reads CAIRPPSGNTIYF. CDR3 bases: TGTGCCATCAGACCACCCTCTGGAAACACCATATATTTT.

The chain is built from TRBV9 and TRBJ2-2; 7 bases fit TRBD1. Germline lookup yields CDR1 SGDLS and CDR2 YYNGEE. Trimming at V came to 0 bases and at J to 2 bases, leaving 10 bases not matched to a gene. The CDR3 covers 18 residues. In nucleotides, the CDR3 is TGTGCCAGCAGCGTAGGACAGGGTTTAATGGCAAACACCGGGGAGCTGTTTTTT. It specifies CASSVGQGLMANTGELFF.

V is TRBV6-5 and J is TRBJ1-1, with D possibly matching TRBD1 (5 bases). The CDR3 is 12 residues long. Between the trimmed V and J ends, which lost 3 bases and 8 bases, there was a span of 10 bases. CDR1 MNHEY and CDR2 SVGAGI come from the germline V gene. The CDR3, as DNA: TGTGCCAGCAGTTATCAGGGAAGGGAAGCTTTCTTT. Translating gives CASSYQGREAFF.

The DNA for the CDR3 is TGTGCCAGCAGCCCCCTCGGGACGTTTGGGTACAATGAGCAGTTCTTC. Encoded protein: CASSPLGTFGYNEQFF. The chain is built from TRBV5-5 and TRBJ2-1; D may be TRBD1 or TRBD2 (5 bases each). V was pared by 4 bases and J by 4 bases, with 18 bases between. The germline V gene encodes CDR1 SGHKS and CDR2 YYEKEE (reference sequence). The CDR3 totals 16 residues.

The chain joins TRBV27 to TRBJ2-7; D is unclear. Germline loops: CDR1 MNHEY, CDR2 SMNVEV (reference sequence). V was pared by 6 bases and J by 4 bases, with 13 bases between. CDR3 length: 13 amino acids. This CDR3 is CASSRTRDYEQYF. In DNA, the CDR3 is TGTGCCAGCAGCCGGACGCGAGATTACGAGCAGTACTTC.

The CDR3 bases are TGCGCCAGCACCCTACAACAGGGGATAGGAACTAATGAAAAACTGTTTTTT. Amino acids: CASTLQQGIGTNEKLFF. The V gene is TRBV4-1, the J gene TRBJ1-4, with 7 bases lining up with TRBD1. This CDR3 has 17 amino acids. Germline V gives CDR1 MGHRA, CDR2 YSYEKL. Trimming removed 7 bases from V and 1 base from J; junction bases left unmatched: 12.

DNA of the CDR3: TGTGCCAGCAGTCCCCAGGGGGGGGCGGGAGGCTACACCTTC. Amino acid sequence: CASSPQGGAGGYTF. The rearrangement joins TRBV6-5 to TRBJ1-2; TRBD1 agrees at 7 bases. CDR3 length: 14 residues. CDR1 and CDR2 (germline): MNHEY, SVGAGI. J gave up 8 bases and V 5 bases, and 11 bases lay outside the gene matches.

This clone was observed a few times. The rearrangement links TRBV29-1 to TRBJ1-2; TRBD1 matches at 12 bases. CDR3 size: 15 residues. Germline trimming cut 8 bases from V and 1 base from J; bases unmatched to any gene: 8. CDR1 is SQVTM and CDR2 is ANQGSEA in the germline V gene. Here the CDR3 reads CSTGTGGEGNYGYTF. CDR3 DNA: TGCAGCACGGGGACAGGGGGCGAGGGTAACTATGGCTACACCTTC.